A single sample is the source of the 27 T cell receptor beta chains below, sequenced in a study of shared clonotypes between healthy human individuals. The data were produced by immunoSEQ multiplex PCR, yet TCRdb's version contains in-frame clones alone and is incomplete. The table has over 850,000 clones, around 78% seen once; the top ten hold 0.55% to 0.7%. Sequenced: memory CD4+ T cells from PBMCs. The sample's subset: CD45RA-negative fraction. All receptors derive from a man between 18 and 29 years old in good health. Some clones in this sample may be carry-over from other donors' samples.

J is TRBJ2-3 and V is TRBV19, with 9 nucleotides matching TRBD2. V shed 5 bases, J shed 9 bases, and the junction held 12 bases outside the gene matches. This CDR3 comprises 15 residues. Germline CDR1 reads LNHDA; CDR2 reads SQIVND (reference sequence). The CDR3, as DNA: TGTGCCAGTAGTTCCCTGGCGGGAGGGCCGGAAACGCAGTATTTT. Residues: CASSSLAGGPETQYF.

This chain joins TRBV5-1 and TRBJ2-1, with no clear D. The CDR3 loop spans 15 amino acids. With 1 base removed from V and 7 bases from J, the gap between germline ends came to 15 bases. Germline assignment: CDR1 SGHRS and CDR2 YFSETQ. In nucleotides, the CDR3 is TGCGCCAGCAGCTTGATTCCCAACCCAACTAATGAGCAGTTCTTC. It translates to CASSLIPNPTNEQFF.

This clone was observed a few times. The rearrangement uses TRBV21-1 and TRBJ2-7; the table's D call, TRBD2, was not checked against the DNA. TRBV21-1 is a pseudogene locus. The length of the CDR3 is 16 residues. The CDR3 coding sequence is TGTGCCAGCAGCAAACCTCGGACTGTTAGCTCCTACGAGCAGTACTTC. Translation gives CASSKPRTVSSYEQYF.

The chain has TRBV7-9 and TRBJ1-2; D is unclear. Trimming removed 5 bases at V and 5 bases at J, with 27 bases between. CDR3 length equals 18 residues. Per the germline V gene, CDR1 is SEHNR and CDR2 is FQNEAQ (reference sequence). Here the CDR3 DNA reads TGTGCCAGCAGCCCGGGGAGGTCCCAGGCGACTCCTCCGTATGGCTACACCTTC. Its translation: CASSPGRSQATPPYGYTF.

The chain links TRBV7-8 to TRBJ1-1, with a weak D call TRBD1 (6 bases). Trimming left V 7 bases short and J 5 bases short, with 11 bases between. CDR3 length: 12 amino acids. The germline V gene has CDR1 SGHVS and CDR2 FQNEAQ. Here the CDR3 reads CASTPQGTEAFF. In nucleotides, the CDR3 is TGTGCCAGCACCCCCCAGGGGACTGAAGCTTTCTTT.

This CDR3 reads CASSLGWFNEQFF. In DNA, the CDR3 is TGCGCCAGCAGCTTGGGGTGGTTCAATGAGCAGTTCTTC. The chain has TRBV5-1 and TRBJ2-1; D not resolved. The CDR3 is 13 amino acids. The germline gives CDR1 SGHRS, CDR2 YFSETQ. The germline V and J ends were trimmed by 0 bases and 6 bases, with 7 bases remaining between them.

For this clone: This sample includes further DNA sequences coding for the same CDR3. The rearrangement links TRBV5-1 to TRBJ1-3; D gene unclear. This CDR3 has 14 amino acids. Germline-derived CDR1 and CDR2 are SGHRS and YFSETQ. V shed 0 bases and J shed 2 bases, with 6 bases lying between them. The CDR3: CASSLDTAGNTIYF. The CDR3 DNA follows: TGCGCCAGCAGCTTGGATACAGCTGGAAACACCATATATTTT.

J is TRBJ1-1 and V is TRBV29-1; maybe TRBD1 (5 bases). The CDR3 loop spans 12 amino acids. CDR1 is SQVTM, CDR2 ANQGSEA, per germline. Trimming took 4 bases from V and 4 from J, leaving 10 bases between them. The CDR3 nucleotides read TGCAGCGTTGTAGGACAACGCACTGAAGCTTTCTTT. As protein: CSVVGQRTEAFF.

This clone was seen many times. The V and J genes are TRBV6-6 and TRBJ2-2, with D unresolved. The ends were cut back, 5 bases at V and 3 bases at J, with 7 bases in the middle. Germline V gene data show CDR1 as MNHNY and CDR2 as SVGAGI (reference sequence). CDR3 length: 13 amino acids. Here the CDR3 DNA reads TGTGCCAGCAGTCGAATGCACACCGGGGAGCTGTTTTTT. Its protein is CASSRMHTGELFF.

This clone was seen at least ten times. This chain joins TRBV7-9 and TRBJ1-1; D unresolved. With 2 bases removed from V and 6 bases from J, the gap between germline ends came to 16 bases. Germline CDR1 is SEHNR and CDR2 is FQNEAQ (reference sequence). The CDR3 is 15 residues long. Here the CDR3 DNA reads TGTGCCAGCAGCTTATACGTCGGGGATGGCGCTGAAGCTTTCTTT. As protein: CASSLYVGDGAEAFF.

This clone was detected a few times. V is TRBV5-6 and J is TRBJ1-2, with unresolved D. The CDR3 spans 14 residues. Between the trimmed V and J ends, which lost 0 bases and 2 bases, there was a span of 8 bases. Looked up from germline, CDR1 is SGHDT and CDR2 is YYEEEE. The CDR3 is CASSLADGNYGYTF. Here the CDR3 DNA reads TGTGCCAGCAGCTTGGCCGACGGCAACTATGGCTACACCTTC.

The V gene is TRBV5-1, the J gene TRBJ2-7; D is possibly TRBD1 (5 bases). This CDR3 is built from 14 residues. Per germline, CDR1 SGHRS and CDR2 YFSETQ. Trimming left V 4 bases short and J 2 bases short, with 13 bases between. The CDR3 loop reads CASSPVGPTYEQYF. The CDR3 nucleotides read TGCGCCAGCAGCCCGGTGGGGCCAACCTACGAGCAGTACTTC.

The chain employs TRBV7-3 and TRBJ2-1; 7 bases fit TRBD2. Germline trimming cut 5 bases from V and 0 bases from J; bases unmatched to any gene: 10. CDR1 and CDR2 from the germline V gene are SGHTA and FQGTGA. The CDR3 extends over 17 amino acids. In DNA form, the CDR3 reads TGTGCCAGCAGCCCCGGGGAGGGCGGACGCTCCTACAATGAGCAGTTCTTC. Residues: CASSPGEGGRSYNEQFF.

The gene calls are TRBV11-2 and TRBJ1-1; D unclear. Germline V gene data show CDR1 as SGHAT and CDR2 as FQNNGV. V was shortened by 2 bases and J by 5 bases, with 12 bases between the two germline ends. The CDR3 contains 14 residues. The CDR3 is CASSLRGRETEAFF. The CDR3 DNA reads as TGTGCCAGCAGCTTAAGAGGGCGGGAGACTGAAGCTTTCTTT.

As for this clone: A read error is likely here: a far larger clone is one base away. The gene calls are TRBV10-1 and TRBJ1-5, with D uncertain. V was clipped by 4 bases and J by 3 bases, with 1 base between them. This CDR3 spans 11 amino acids. In germline, CDR1 is WNHNN, CDR2 SYGVQD (reference sequence). The CDR3 protein is CASSVNQPQHF. Written as DNA, the CDR3 is TGCGCCAGCAGTGTCAATCAGCCCCAGCATTTT.

V usage is TRBV2 and J usage is TRBJ1-2; 7 positions match TRBD1. Per germline, CDR1 SNHLY and CDR2 FYNNEI. The CDR3 has 15 residues. J gave up 6 bases and V 2 bases, and 9 bases lay outside the gene matches. CDR3 sequence (DNA): TGTGCCAGCAGTGAAATGCGAGGGGGCGGTAATGGCTACACCTTC. Translating it yields CASSEMRGGGNGYTF.

The gene calls are TRBV5-1 and TRBJ1-2; 10 bases fit TRBD1. V was pared by 0 bases and J by 2 bases, with 10 bases of the junction left unmatched. Germline CDR1 SGHRS, CDR2 YFSETQ. The CDR3 runs to 18 residues. The CDR3 sequence is CASSLALPGQGKNYGYTF. The CDR3 DNA reads as TGCGCCAGCAGCTTGGCTCTTCCGGGACAGGGGAAGAACTATGGCTACACCTTC.

The chain couples TRBV29-1 to TRBJ1-1; D may be TRBD1 (5 bases). Looked up from germline, CDR1 is SQVTM and CDR2 is ANQGSEA. The CDR3 is made up of 14 amino acids. V lost 4 bases and J lost 3, with 15 bases in between. For the CDR3, the DNA is TGCAGCGTTGGCGGGGGGTGGAAGGACACTGAAGCTTTCTTT. As protein: CSVGGGWKDTEAFF.

The gene calls are TRBV4-2 and TRBJ2-2, with 11 bases fitting TRBD2. After removal of 4 bases from V and 6 bases from J, the junction contained 13 bases not matched to a gene. This CDR3 region has 18 residues. The germline CDR1 and CDR2 sequences are LGHNA and YNFKEQ. The CDR3, as DNA: TGTGCCAGCAGCCCGATCCCGGGACTAGCGGAGTCGGCCGGGGAGCTGTTTTTT. The encoded protein is CASSPIPGLAESAGELFF.

The rearrangement joins TRBV28 to TRBJ1-5, with TRBD1 as a possible D gene (6 bases). The CDR3 has 15 amino acids. V dropped 3 bases and J dropped 7 bases, with 16 bases sitting between them. Per the germline V gene, CDR1 is MDHEN and CDR2 is SYDVKM. The CDR3 spells CASSFSGEGGQPQHF. In nucleotides, the CDR3 is TGTGCCAGCAGTTTTTCAGGGGAAGGCGGGCAGCCCCAGCATTTT.

The chain couples TRBV28 to TRBJ1-1, with D maybe TRBD1 (6 bases). Trimming removed 5 bases from V and 3 bases from J, with 13 bases in between. The CDR3 is 14 amino acids. Germline CDR1 is MDHEN and CDR2 is SYDVKM. This CDR3 reads CASSGQGRHTEAFF. CDR3 DNA: TGTGCCAGCAGTGGTCAGGGGAGGCACACTGAAGCTTTCTTT.

V and J are TRBV18 and TRBJ2-5; D remains ambiguous. Trimming shortened V by 0 bases and J by 5 bases, and 22 bases separated the two germline ends. The CDR3 loop spans 18 amino acids. CDR1 is KGHSH and CDR2 is LQKENI in the germline V gene. CDR3 amino acids: CASSPPTTWDNFSETQYF. DNA for the CDR3: TGTGCCAGCTCACCACCAACCACCTGGGATAATTTCTCGGAGACCCAGTACTTC.

This clone has a handful of counts. The chain links TRBV7-9 to TRBJ2-4; TRBD1 is a possible D gene (6 bases). The CDR3 is 14 amino acids. Germline V gene data show CDR1 as SEHNR and CDR2 as FQNEAQ (reference sequence). The ends were cut back, 5 bases at V and 8 bases at J, with 16 bases in the middle. The CDR3 DNA reads TGTGCCAGCAGCGCAGGGGTGTCCGGAGACATTCAGTACTTC. Residues: CASSAGVSGDIQYF.

The chain uses TRBV19 and TRBJ2-2; tentative D call: TRBD1 (6 bases). CDR3 size: 15 residues. V was clipped by 3 bases and J by 2 bases, with 10 bases between them. Germline CDR1 LNHDA, CDR2 SQIVND (reference sequence). CDR3 sequence: CASSIRGTNTGELFF. CDR3 nucleotide sequence: TGTGCCAGTAGTATCAGGGGAACCAACACCGGGGAGCTGTTTTTT.

This clone is a singleton in its sample. J is TRBJ2-5 and V is TRBV30; D is possibly TRBD1 (7 bases). CDR1 is GTSNPN and CDR2 is SVGIG in the germline V gene (reference sequence). The CDR3 is 15 amino acids. With 4 bases removed from V and 4 bases from J, the gap between germline ends came to 19 bases. CDR3 amino acids: CAWNGGGERGETQYF. For the CDR3, the DNA is TGTGCCTGGAACGGAGGGGGCGAAAGAGGAGAGACCCAGTACTTC. Based on the CDR3 plus reference TRBV30 and TRBJ2-5, the full variable domain is SQTIHQWPATLVQPVGSPLSLECTVEGTSNPNLYWYRQAAGRGLQLLFYSVGIGQISSEVPQNLSASRPQDRQFILSSKKLLLSDSGFYLCAWNGGGERGETQYFGPGTRLLVL.

Worth noting for this clone: At one end the junction does not follow the germline gene, possibly because of a read error. The J gene is TRBJ2-1, the V gene TRBV7-3; tentative D call: TRBD2 (6 bases). Germline-derived CDR1 and CDR2 are SGHTA and FQGTGA. The CDR3 loop spans 13 amino acids. In nucleotides, the CDR3 is TGTGCCAGCAGCCCCTTGTCGGGGGATGAACAGTTCTTC. Encoded protein: CASSPLSGDEQFF.

This clone has only one observation. V usage is TRBV19 and J usage is TRBJ2-3; D is possibly TRBD2 (6 bases). The CDR3 consists of 19 residues. V dropped 7 bases and J dropped 4 bases, with 30 bases sitting between them. Germline V gene data show CDR1 as LNHDA and CDR2 as SQIVND (reference sequence). The CDR3 DNA is TGTGCCAGTATGGGGGGATCAAGGACGGCTAGGTTGGGAGCAGATACGCAGTATTTT. This sequence encodes CASMGGSRTARLGADTQYF.